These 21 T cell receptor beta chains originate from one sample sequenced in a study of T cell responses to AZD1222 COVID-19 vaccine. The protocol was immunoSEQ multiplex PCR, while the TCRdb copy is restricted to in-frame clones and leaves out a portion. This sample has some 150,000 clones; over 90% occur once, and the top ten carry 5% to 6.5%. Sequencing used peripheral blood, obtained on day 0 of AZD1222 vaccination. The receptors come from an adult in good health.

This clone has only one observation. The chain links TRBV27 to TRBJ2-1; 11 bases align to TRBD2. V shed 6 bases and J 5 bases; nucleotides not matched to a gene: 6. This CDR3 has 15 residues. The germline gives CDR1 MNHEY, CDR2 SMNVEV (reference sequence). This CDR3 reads CASRPGLAVHNEQFF. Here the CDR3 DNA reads TGTGCCAGCAGACCGGGACTAGCGGTTCACAATGAGCAGTTCTTC.

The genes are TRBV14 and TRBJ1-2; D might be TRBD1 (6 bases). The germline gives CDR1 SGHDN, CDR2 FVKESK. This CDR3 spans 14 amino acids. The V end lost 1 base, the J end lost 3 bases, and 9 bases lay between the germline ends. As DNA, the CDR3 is TGTGCCAGCAGCCAAGGGCCAGGGGACTATGGCTACACCTTC. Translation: CASSQGPGDYGYTF.

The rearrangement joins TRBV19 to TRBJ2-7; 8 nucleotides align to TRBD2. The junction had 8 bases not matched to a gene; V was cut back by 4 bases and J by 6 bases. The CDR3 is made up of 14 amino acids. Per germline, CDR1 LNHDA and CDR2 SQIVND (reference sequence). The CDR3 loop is CASSRGSGRGEQYF. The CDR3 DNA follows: TGTGCCAGTAGTAGGGGCAGCGGGAGAGGCGAGCAGTACTTC.

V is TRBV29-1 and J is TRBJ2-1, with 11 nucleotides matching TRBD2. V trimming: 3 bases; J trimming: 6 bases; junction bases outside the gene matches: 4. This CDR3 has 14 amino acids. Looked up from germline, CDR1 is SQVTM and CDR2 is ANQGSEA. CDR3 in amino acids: CSVEASGRPNEQFF. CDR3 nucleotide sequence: TGCAGCGTTGAGGCTAGCGGGAGGCCCAATGAGCAGTTCTTC.

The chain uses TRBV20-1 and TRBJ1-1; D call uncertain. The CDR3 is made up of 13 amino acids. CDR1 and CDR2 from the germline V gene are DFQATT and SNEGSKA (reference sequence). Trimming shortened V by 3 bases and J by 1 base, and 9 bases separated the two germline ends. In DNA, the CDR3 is TGCAGTGCTAGTAGGCAGGAGAACACTGAAGCTTTCTTT. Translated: CSASRQENTEAFF.

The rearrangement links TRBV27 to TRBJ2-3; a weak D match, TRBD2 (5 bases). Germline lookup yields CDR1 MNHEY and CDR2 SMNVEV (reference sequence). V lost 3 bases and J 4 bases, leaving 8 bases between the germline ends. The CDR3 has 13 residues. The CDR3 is CASSFYGADTQYF. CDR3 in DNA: TGTGCCAGCAGTTTTTACGGGGCAGATACGCAGTATTTT.

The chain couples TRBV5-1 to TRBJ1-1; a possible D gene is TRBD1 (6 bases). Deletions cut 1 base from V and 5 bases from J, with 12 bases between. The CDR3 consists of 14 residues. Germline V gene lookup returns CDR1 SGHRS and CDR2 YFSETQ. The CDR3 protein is CASSLWGQYTEAFF. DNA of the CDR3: TGCGCCAGCAGCTTGTGGGGACAATATACTGAAGCTTTCTTT.

The CDR3 reads CASSAQGGENTEAFF. The CDR3 region has the DNA TGTGCCAGCAGCGCCCAAGGAGGGGAGAACACTGAAGCTTTCTTT. The rearrangement uses TRBV7-9 and TRBJ1-1; D is possibly TRBD1 (5 bases). Trimming pared 5 bases from V and 1 base from J, leaving 14 bases between. The germline V gene encodes CDR1 SEHNR and CDR2 FQNEAQ (reference sequence). The CDR3 contains 15 residues.

DNA of the CDR3: TGTGCCAGCAGTGAGGTACAGGGTTTCGAGGATGAAAAACTGTTTTTT. Its translation is CASSEVQGFEDEKLFF. The chain is built from TRBV25-1 and TRBJ1-4; D may be TRBD1 (6 bases). The CDR3 contains 16 residues. Germline CDR1 is MGHDK and CDR2 is SYGVNS. Trimming removed 3 bases at V and 6 bases at J, with 17 bases between.

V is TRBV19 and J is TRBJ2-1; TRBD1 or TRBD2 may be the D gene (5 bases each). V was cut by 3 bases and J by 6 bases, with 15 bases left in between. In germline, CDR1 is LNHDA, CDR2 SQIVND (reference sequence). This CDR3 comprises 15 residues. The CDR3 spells CASSIPGPPRNEQFF. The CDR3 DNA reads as TGTGCCAGTAGTATCCCGGGACCCCCTCGCAATGAGCAGTTCTTC.

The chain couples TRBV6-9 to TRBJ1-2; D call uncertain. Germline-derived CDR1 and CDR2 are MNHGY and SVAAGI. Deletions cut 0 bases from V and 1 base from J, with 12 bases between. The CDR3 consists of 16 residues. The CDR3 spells CASSYSAEGVNYGYTF. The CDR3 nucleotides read TGTGCCAGCAGTTATTCCGCCGAAGGCGTTAACTATGGCTACACCTTC.

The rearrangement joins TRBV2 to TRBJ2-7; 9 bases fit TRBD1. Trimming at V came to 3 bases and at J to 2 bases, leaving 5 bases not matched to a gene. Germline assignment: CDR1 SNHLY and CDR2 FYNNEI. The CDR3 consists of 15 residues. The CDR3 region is CASSDTGGFAYEQYF. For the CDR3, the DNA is TGTGCCAGCAGTGATACAGGGGGCTTCGCCTACGAGCAGTACTTC. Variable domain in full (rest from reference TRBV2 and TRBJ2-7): EPEVTQTPSHQVTQMGQEVILRCVPISNHLYFYWYRQILGQKVEFLVSFYNNEISEKSEIFDDQFSVERPDGSNFTLKIRSTKLEDSAMYFCASSDTGGFAYEQYFGPGTRLTVT.

CDR3 sequence (DNA): TGTGCCAGCAGCGTAGACCCAGGGGAGTATGGCTACACCTTC. Translating it yields CASSVDPGEYGYTF. The gene calls are TRBV9 and TRBJ1-2; possible D gene TRBD1, 6 bases. The V gene's germline CDR1 is SGDLS and CDR2 YYNGEE. The CDR3 spans 14 residues. Trimming removed 0 bases from V and 5 bases from J, with 11 bases in between.

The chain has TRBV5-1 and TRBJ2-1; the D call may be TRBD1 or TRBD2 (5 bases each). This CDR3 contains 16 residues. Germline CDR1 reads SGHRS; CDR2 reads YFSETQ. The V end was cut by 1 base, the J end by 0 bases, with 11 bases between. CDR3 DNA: TGCGCCAGCAGCTTGTCCGGGGACCGCTCCTACAATGAGCAGTTCTTC. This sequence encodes CASSLSGDRSYNEQFF.

In DNA form, the CDR3 reads TGTGCCAGCAGCCTTTTGACAGACAATGAGCAGTTCTTC. Protein sequence: CASSLLTDNEQFF. The chain recombines TRBV3-1 (or the pseudogene TRBV3-2) with TRBJ2-1; a possible D gene is TRBD1 (5 bases). The CDR3 consists of 13 residues. The germline V and J ends were trimmed by 4 bases and 5 bases, with 9 bases remaining between them. CDR1 is LGHDT and CDR2 is YNNKEL in the germline V gene (reference sequence).

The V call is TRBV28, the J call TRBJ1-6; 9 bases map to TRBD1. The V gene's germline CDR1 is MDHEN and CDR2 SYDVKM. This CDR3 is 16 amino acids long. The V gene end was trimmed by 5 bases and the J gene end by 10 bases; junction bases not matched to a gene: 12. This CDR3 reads CASSPWGQGLSSPLHF. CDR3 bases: TGTGCCAGCAGTCCCTGGGGACAGGGCCTAAGCTCACCCCTCCACTTT.

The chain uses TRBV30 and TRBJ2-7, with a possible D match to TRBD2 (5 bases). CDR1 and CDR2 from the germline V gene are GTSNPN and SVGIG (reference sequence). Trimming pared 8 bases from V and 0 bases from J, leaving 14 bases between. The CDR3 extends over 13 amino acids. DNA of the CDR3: TGTGCCCTAGGAGGTGGCAACTCCTACGAGCAGTACTTC. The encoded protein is CALGGGNSYEQYF.

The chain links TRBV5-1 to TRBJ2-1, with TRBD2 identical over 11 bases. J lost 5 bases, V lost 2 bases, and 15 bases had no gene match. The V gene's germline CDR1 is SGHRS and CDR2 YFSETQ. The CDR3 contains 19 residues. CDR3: CASSFMLAGGPRGDNEQFF. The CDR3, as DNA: TGCGCCAGCAGCTTTATGTTAGCGGGAGGGCCGAGGGGTGACAATGAGCAGTTCTTC.

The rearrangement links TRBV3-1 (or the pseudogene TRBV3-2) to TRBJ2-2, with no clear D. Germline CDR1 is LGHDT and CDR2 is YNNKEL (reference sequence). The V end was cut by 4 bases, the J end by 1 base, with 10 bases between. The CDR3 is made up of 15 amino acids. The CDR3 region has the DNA TGTGCCAGCAGCCCGGACCTGGGGAACACCGGGGAGCTGTTTTTT. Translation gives CASSPDLGNTGELFF.

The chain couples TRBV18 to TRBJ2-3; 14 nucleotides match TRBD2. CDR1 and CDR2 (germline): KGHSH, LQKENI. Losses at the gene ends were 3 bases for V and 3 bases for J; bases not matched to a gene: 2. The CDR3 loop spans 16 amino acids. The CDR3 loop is CASSPTSGRATDTQYF. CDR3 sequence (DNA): TGTGCCAGCTCACCGACTAGCGGGAGGGCTACAGATACGCAGTATTTT.

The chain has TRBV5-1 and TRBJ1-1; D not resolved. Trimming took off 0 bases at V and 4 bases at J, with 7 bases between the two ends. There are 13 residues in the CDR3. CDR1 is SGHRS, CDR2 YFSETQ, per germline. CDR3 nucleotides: TGCGCCAGCAGCTTGGCCTTGGGCACTGAAGCTTTCTTT. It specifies CASSLALGTEAFF.